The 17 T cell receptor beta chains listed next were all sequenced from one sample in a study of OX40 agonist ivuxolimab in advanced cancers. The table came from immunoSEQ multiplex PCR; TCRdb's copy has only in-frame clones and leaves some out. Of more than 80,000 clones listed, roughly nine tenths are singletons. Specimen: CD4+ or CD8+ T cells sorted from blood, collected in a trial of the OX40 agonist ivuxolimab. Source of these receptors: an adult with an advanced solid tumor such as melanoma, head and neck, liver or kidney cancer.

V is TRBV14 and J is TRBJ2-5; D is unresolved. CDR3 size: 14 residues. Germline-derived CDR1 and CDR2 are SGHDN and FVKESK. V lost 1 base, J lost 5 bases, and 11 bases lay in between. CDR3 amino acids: CASSQGARSETQYF. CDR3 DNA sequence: TGTGCCAGCAGCCAAGGCGCTAGGTCGGAGACCCAGTACTTC.

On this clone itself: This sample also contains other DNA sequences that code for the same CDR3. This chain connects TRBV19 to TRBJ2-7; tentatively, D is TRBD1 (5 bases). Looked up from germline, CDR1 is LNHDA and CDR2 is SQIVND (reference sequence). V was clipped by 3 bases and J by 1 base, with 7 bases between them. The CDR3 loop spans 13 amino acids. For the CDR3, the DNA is TGTGCCAGTAGTATTGGGGCATCCTACGAGCAGTACTTC. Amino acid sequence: CASSIGASYEQYF.

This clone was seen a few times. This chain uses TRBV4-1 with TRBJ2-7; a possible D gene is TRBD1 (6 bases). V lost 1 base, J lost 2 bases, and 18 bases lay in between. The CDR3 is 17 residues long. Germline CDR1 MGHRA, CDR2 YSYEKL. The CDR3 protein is CASSQATGQRNPYEQYF. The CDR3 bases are TGCGCCAGCAGCCAAGCTACCGGACAGAGGAACCCCTACGAGCAGTACTTC.

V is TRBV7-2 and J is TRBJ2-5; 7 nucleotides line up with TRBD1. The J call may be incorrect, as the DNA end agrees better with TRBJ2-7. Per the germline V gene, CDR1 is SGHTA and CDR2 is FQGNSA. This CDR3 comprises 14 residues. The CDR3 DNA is TGTGCCAGCAGCGCCCCGGGACAGAGATACGAGCAGTACTTC. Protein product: CASSAPGQRYEQYF.

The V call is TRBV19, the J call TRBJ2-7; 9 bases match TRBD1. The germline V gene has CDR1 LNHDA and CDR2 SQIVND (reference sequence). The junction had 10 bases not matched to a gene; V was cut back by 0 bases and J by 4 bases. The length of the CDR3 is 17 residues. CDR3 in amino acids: CASSIEGGQGIRYEQYF. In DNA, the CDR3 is TGTGCCAGTAGTATAGAGGGTGGACAGGGGATCCGGTACGAGCAGTACTTC.

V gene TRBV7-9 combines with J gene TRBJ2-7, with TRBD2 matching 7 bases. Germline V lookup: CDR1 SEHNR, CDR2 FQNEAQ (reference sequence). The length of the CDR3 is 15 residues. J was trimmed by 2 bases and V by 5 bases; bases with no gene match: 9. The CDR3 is CASSVLVGGAYEQYF. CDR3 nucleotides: TGTGCCAGCAGCGTCTTGGTGGGGGGGGCCTACGAGCAGTACTTC.

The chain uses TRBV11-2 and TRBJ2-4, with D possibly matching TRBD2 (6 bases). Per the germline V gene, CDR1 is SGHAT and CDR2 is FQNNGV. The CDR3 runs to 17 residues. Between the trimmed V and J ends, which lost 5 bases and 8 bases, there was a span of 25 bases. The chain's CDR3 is CASSGQHGTLAWDIQYF. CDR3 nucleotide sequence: TGTGCCAGCAGCGGACAACACGGGACTCTTGCTTGGGACATTCAGTACTTC.

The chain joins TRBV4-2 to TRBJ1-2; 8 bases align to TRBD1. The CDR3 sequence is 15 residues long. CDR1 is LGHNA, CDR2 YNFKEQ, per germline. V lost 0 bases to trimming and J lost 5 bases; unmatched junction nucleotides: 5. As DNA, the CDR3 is TGTGCCAGCAGCCAAGAAAGGCAGGGGGCGTATGGCTACACCTTC. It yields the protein CASSQERQGAYGYTF.

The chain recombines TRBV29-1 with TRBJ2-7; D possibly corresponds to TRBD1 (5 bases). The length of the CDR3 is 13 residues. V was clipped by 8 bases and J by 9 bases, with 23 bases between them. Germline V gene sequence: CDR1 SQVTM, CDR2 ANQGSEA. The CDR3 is CSIKDIPVCGQYF. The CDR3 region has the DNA TGCAGCATAAAGGACATACCGGTTTGTGGGCAGTACTTC.

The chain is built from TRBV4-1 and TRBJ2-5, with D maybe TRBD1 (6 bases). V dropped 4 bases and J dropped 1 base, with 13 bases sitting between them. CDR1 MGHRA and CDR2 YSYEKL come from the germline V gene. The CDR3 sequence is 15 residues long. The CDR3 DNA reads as TGCGCCAGCAGCCCCCACAGGGCACCCCAAGAGACCCAGTACTTC. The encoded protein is CASSPHRAPQETQYF.

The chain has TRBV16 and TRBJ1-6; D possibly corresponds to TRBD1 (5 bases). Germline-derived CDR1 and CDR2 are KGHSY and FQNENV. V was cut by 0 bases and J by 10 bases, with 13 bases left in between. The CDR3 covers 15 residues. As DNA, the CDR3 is TGTGCCAGCAGCCAATCTGCAGGGAGTAGATCACCCCTCCACTTT. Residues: CASSQSAGSRSPLHF.

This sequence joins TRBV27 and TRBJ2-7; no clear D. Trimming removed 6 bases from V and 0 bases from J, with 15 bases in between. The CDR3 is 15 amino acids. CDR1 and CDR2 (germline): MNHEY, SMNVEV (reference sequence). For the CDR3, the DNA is TGTGCCAGCAGGGGCGAGACCAACCCCTCCTACGAGCAGTACTTC. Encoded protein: CASRGETNPSYEQYF.

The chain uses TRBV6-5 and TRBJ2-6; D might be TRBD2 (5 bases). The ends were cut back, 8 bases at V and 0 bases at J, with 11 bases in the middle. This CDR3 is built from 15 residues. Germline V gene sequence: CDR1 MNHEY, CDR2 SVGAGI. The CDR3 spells CASHKRSSGANVLTF. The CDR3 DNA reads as TGTGCCAGCCATAAGCGGAGCTCTGGGGCCAACGTCCTGACTTTC.

The CDR3 region has the DNA TGTGCCAGCAGCTTAGCCGCGGGACAGGGAGAGTGGAACGAGCAGTACTTC. As protein: CASSLAAGQGEWNEQYF. This chain connects TRBV7-8 to TRBJ2-7; 9 bases match TRBD1. This CDR3 is 17 amino acids long. Germline V gives CDR1 SGHVS, CDR2 FQNEAQ. Unmatched junction bases numbered 11, after V lost 0 bases and J lost 5 bases.

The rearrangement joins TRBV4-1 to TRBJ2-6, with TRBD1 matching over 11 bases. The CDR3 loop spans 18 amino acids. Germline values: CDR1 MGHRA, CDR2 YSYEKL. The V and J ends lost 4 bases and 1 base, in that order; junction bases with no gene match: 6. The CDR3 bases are TGCGCCAGCAGCCCGCGGACAGGGGGCGCTTCTGGGGCCAACGTCCTGACTTTC. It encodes CASSPRTGGASGANVLTF.

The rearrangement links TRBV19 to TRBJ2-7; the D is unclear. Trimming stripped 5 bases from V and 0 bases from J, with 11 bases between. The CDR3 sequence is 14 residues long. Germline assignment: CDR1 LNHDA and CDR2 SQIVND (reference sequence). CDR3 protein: CASSPGSGSYEQYF. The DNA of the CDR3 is TGTGCCAGTAGTCCAGGATCAGGCTCCTACGAGCAGTACTTC.

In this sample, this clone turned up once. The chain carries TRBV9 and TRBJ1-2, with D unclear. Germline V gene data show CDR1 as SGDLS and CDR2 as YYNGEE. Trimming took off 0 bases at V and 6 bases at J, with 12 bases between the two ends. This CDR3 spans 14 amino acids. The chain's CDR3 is CASSVGGIGHGYTF. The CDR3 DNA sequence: TGTGCCAGCAGCGTAGGAGGGATCGGTCATGGCTACACCTTC.